Below, 18 T cell receptor beta chains from the same sample are listed, as sequenced in a study of blood T cell repertoires in COVID-19. Assay used: immunoSEQ multiplex PCR; TCRdb lists only in-frame clones, some missing. Of roughly 300,000 clones listed, approximately 84% are singletons. The sequenced material came from peripheral blood. The receptor set was obtained from a human donor with COVID-19, enrolled during active disease. The donor label of this sample is uncertain.

This chain uses TRBV9 with TRBJ2-7; 8 bases line up with TRBD2. The CDR3 extends over 16 amino acids. CDR1 SGDLS and CDR2 YYNGEE come from the germline V gene. V lost 0 bases to trimming and J lost 4 bases; unmatched junction nucleotides: 9. CDR3 DNA: TGTGCCAGCAGCGTAGCTACGGGGGGGCAAGTATACGAGCAGTACTTC. It is translated as CASSVATGGQVYEQYF.

This clone appeared a single time. The J gene is TRBJ2-7, the V gene TRBV5-1, with D unresolved. Germline values: CDR1 SGHRS, CDR2 YFSETQ. This CDR3 region has 12 residues. Trimming took 3 bases from V and 3 from J, leaving 7 bases between them. The CDR3 DNA is TGCGCCAGCAGCTCATCAGTCTACGAGCAGTACTTC. Amino acids: CASSSSVYEQYF.

The chain employs TRBV4-3 and TRBJ2-7, with 7 bases lining up with TRBD1. Looked up from germline, CDR1 is LGHNA and CDR2 is YSLEER. V lost 1 base to trimming and J lost 3 bases; unmatched junction nucleotides: 3. This CDR3 spans 14 amino acids. The CDR3 spells CASSQGYRGYEQYF. The DNA for the CDR3 is TGCGCCAGCAGCCAAGGTTACAGGGGCTACGAGCAGTACTTC.

The chain recombines TRBV5-1 with TRBJ2-3, with 8 bases fitting TRBD1. Germline V gene lookup returns CDR1 SGHRS and CDR2 YFSETQ. CDR3 size: 14 residues. The junction had 6 bases not matched to a gene; V was cut back by 4 bases and J by 5 bases. The CDR3 spells CASSPDRGGDTQYF. CDR3 DNA: TGCGCCAGCAGCCCTGACAGGGGAGGAGATACGCAGTATTTT. The full variable domain, completed using reference TRBV5-1 and TRBJ2-3, is KAGVTQTPRYLIKTRGQQVTLSCSPISGHRSVSWYQQTPGQGLQFLFEYFSETQRNKGNFPGRFSGRQFSNSRSEMNVSTLELGDSALYLCASSPDRGGDTQYFGPGTRLTVL.

The chain joins TRBV24-1 to TRBJ2-5; TRBD1 aligns across 8 bases. V was clipped by 5 bases and J by 2 bases; unmatched bases: 0. This CDR3 has 13 amino acids. Germline loops: CDR1 KGHDR, CDR2 SFDVKD. In DNA form, the CDR3 reads TGTGCCACCAGTGGGACAGGGCAAGAGACCCAGTACTTC. Amino acids: CATSGTGQETQYF.

DNA for the CDR3: TGTGCCAGCTGCCGGGCCTCAGGGCCTCAGCCCCAGCATTTT. As protein: CASCRASGPQPQHF. J is TRBJ1-5 and V is TRBV2; D perhaps matches TRBD1 (5 bases). This CDR3 spans 14 amino acids. V lost 8 bases, J lost 6 bases, and 17 bases lay in between. Per the germline V gene, CDR1 is SNHLY and CDR2 is FYNNEI. Using reference TRBV2 and TRBJ1-5 for the parts outside the CDR3, the full variable domain is EPEVTQTPSHQVTQMGQEVILRCVPISNHLYFYWYRQILGQKVEFLVSFYNNEISEKSEIFDDQFSVERPDGSNFTLKIRSTKLEDSAMYFCASCRASGPQPQHFGDGTRLSIL.

A single count supports this clone. The chain has TRBV27 and TRBJ2-7; 8 bases are shared with TRBD1. Germline V gene lookup returns CDR1 MNHEY and CDR2 SMNVEV (reference sequence). The V gene end was trimmed by 7 bases and the J gene end by 2 bases; junction bases not matched to a gene: 10. This CDR3 is built from 15 residues. The CDR3 loop is CASTLGAGGAYEQYF. For the CDR3, the DNA is TGTGCCAGCACCCTTGGGGCAGGGGGCGCCTACGAGCAGTACTTC.

J is TRBJ1-2 and V is TRBV9; 9 nucleotides agree with TRBD1. From germline, CDR1 is SGDLS and CDR2 YYNGEE. CDR3 size: 15 residues. V shed 3 bases, J shed 3 bases, and the junction held 6 bases outside the gene matches. CDR3 region: CASSETDRGDYGYTF. The CDR3 coding sequence is TGTGCCAGCAGCGAGACGGACAGGGGCGACTATGGCTACACCTTC.

This clone was observed once. This specimen includes other DNA sequences encoding the same CDR3. V gene TRBV5-1 combines with J gene TRBJ2-7; 11 positions match TRBD1. The CDR3 totals 14 residues. J lost 3 bases, V lost 4 bases, and 3 bases had no gene match. From germline, CDR1 is SGHRS and CDR2 YFSETQ. The CDR3 DNA sequence: TGCGCCAGCAGCCTAGGGACAGGGGGCTACGAGCAGTACTTC. It encodes CASSLGTGGYEQYF.

The chain is built from TRBV13 and TRBJ2-5; TRBD2 matches 11 bases. The germline V gene encodes CDR1 PRHDT and CDR2 FYEKMQ (reference sequence). V shed 4 bases, J shed 4 bases, and the junction held 14 bases outside the gene matches. The length of the CDR3 is 18 residues. The CDR3 loop is CASSSYGTSGRGGETQYF. The CDR3 DNA reads TGTGCCAGCAGCTCTTATGGGACTAGCGGTCGAGGGGGAGAGACCCAGTACTTC.

The chain recombines TRBV4-1 with TRBJ2-3, with D uncertain. Germline V gene lookup returns CDR1 MGHRA and CDR2 YSYEKL. The CDR3 covers 14 residues. The ends were cut back, 0 bases at V and 4 bases at J, with 8 bases in the middle. The CDR3 region has the DNA TGCGCCAGCAGCCAAGATCACGGTTCAGATACGCAGTATTTT. Translation gives CASSQDHGSDTQYF.

J is TRBJ2-5 and V is TRBV7-2; 10 positions agree with TRBD2. The CDR3 has 14 residues. Germline loops: CDR1 SGHTA, CDR2 FQGNSA. The V segment lost 4 bases and the J segment 9 bases; nucleotides outside the gene matches: 8. This chain's CDR3 is CASSSTSGNGPQYF. The CDR3 DNA follows: TGTGCCAGCAGCTCAACTAGCGGGAACGGGCCCCAGTACTTC.

This chain uses TRBV5-1 with TRBJ2-2, with D unresolved. The ends were cut back, 0 bases at V and 7 bases at J, with 13 bases in the middle. This CDR3 is built from 15 residues. The germline V gene encodes CDR1 SGHRS and CDR2 YFSETQ. The CDR3 coding sequence is TGCGCCAGCAGCTTGGCCGAACTGATAAGCGGGGAGCTGTTTTTT. Translation gives CASSLAELISGELFF.

This rearrangement joins TRBV28 to TRBJ1-1, with D possibly TRBD1 on 5 matching bases. The length of the CDR3 is 15 residues. The germline CDR1 and CDR2 sequences are MDHEN and SYDVKM. V lost 5 bases and J lost 8, with 21 bases in between. CDR3 in amino acids: CASSTPGLPRSEAFF. In nucleotides, the CDR3 is TGTGCCAGCAGTACTCCGGGACTCCCTAGGTCCGAAGCTTTCTTT. Using reference TRBV28 and TRBJ1-1 for the parts outside the CDR3, the full variable domain is DVKVTQSSRYLVKRTGEKVFLECVQDMDHENMFWYRQDPGLGLRLIYFSYDVKMKEKGDIPEGYSVSREKKERFSLILESASTNQTSMYLCASSTPGLPRSEAFFGQGTRLTVV.

This chain joins TRBV9 and TRBJ2-2; no reliable D call. The CDR3 has 12 residues. The V end lost 4 bases, the J end lost 2 bases, and 3 bases lay between the germline ends. Per the germline V gene, CDR1 is SGDLS and CDR2 is YYNGEE. The CDR3 region has the DNA TGTGCCAGCAGCTATAACACCGGGGAGCTGTTTTTT. This translates into CASSYNTGELFF.

This clone was seen a single time. This rearrangement joins TRBV14 to TRBJ1-1; D is unclear. This CDR3 has 14 residues. V was trimmed by 2 bases and J by 0 bases, leaving 7 bases between them. Germline CDR1 SGHDN, CDR2 FVKESK. In nucleotides, the CDR3 is TGTGCCAGCAGCCAATCCCATTTGAACACTGAAGCTTTCTTT. Translated, it gives CASSQSHLNTEAFF.

This clone was detected ten times or more. This chain joins TRBV18 and TRBJ1-6, with D maybe TRBD1 (5 bases). Deletions cut 2 bases from V and 6 bases from J, with 14 bases between. Germline CDR1 KGHSH, CDR2 LQKENI. This CDR3 spans 16 amino acids. The CDR3 sequence is CASSPGARGGNSPLHF. The CDR3, as DNA: TGTGCCAGCTCACCAGGGGCGCGGGGGGGTAATTCACCCCTCCACTTT.

The chain joins TRBV3-1 (or the pseudogene TRBV3-2) to TRBJ1-1; D call uncertain. Trimming took off 1 base at V and 5 bases at J, with 14 bases between the two ends. CDR3 size: 15 residues. In germline, CDR1 is LGHDT, CDR2 YNNKEL (reference sequence). CDR3 in DNA: TGTGCCAGCAGCCAAGGGACGGCCTCGGGGACTGAAGCTTTCTTT. Residues: CASSQGTASGTEAFF.